Listed below are T cell receptor beta chains from one sample, sequenced in a study of regulatory T cells in long-lasting Graves disease. TCRdb re-called the multiplex PCR reads with MiXCR, one entry per CDR3 protein. The table includes about 420,000 distinct CDR3 sequences, about a sixth detected once. These data were also filed under a second study, of T cells in Graves' hyperthyroidism and ophthalmopathy.

Here the sequenced sample was peripheral blood mononuclear cells (PBMCs), taken at new diagnosis, from a patient treated with antithyroid drugs. These receptor sequences come from a woman younger than 30 with Graves disease. Each CDR3 is given without its conserved first and last residue.

J: TRBJ2-7; V: TRBV20-1; CDR3: SASLSGRSYEQY
J: TRBJ2-5; V: TRBV13; CDR3: ASTDQTSMYLCASSLMGETQY
J: TRBJ2-5; V: TRBV2; CDR3: ASRKRVADQETQY
J: TRBJ1-5; V: TRBV20-1; CDR3: SASLRGRSNQPQH
J: TRBJ2-2; V: TRBV29-1; CDR3: SVLGQGNTGELF
J: TRBJ1-4; V: TRBV6-1; CDR3: ASSRRHGNEKLF
J: TRBJ1-1; V: TRBV24-1; CDR3: ATSDFRGEAF
J: TRBJ2-1; V: TRBV7-3; CDR3: ASRSGTSSYNEQF
J: TRBJ2-7; V: TRBV7-9; CDR3: ASSLVIPPYEQY
J: TRBJ2-3; V: TRBV4-2; CDR3: ASSQNAGTSRSTDTQY
J: TRBJ2-1; V: TRBV19; CDR3: ASSMGQGSYNEQF
J: TRBJ2-7; V: TRBV20-1; CDR3: SARDRDPSLEQY
J: TRBJ1-2; V: TRBV13; CDR3: ASSSAGLNYGYT
J: TRBJ1-4; V: TRBV7-7; CDR3: ASNRNRNEKLF
J: TRBJ2-3; V: TRBV29-1; CDR3: SVTPRGLASDTQY
J: TRBJ2-7; V: TRBV7-8; CDR3: ASSLGLAGDTYEQY